Shown below are 3 T cell receptor beta chains from a single sample sequenced in a study of OX40 agonist ivuxolimab in advanced cancers. Libraries came from the immunoSEQ multiplex PCR assay. TCRdb obtained this table from immuneACCESS and retained in-frame rearrangements with V and J assigned. These tables miss some clones; where compared with another copy, unresolved V genes account for less than half of the shortfall, and the remainder is unexplained. The sample table holds about 86,000 clones, of which roughly 89% were seen once. The ten largest account for about 1.3% of the sample. This specimen was CD4+ or CD8+ T cells sorted from blood, taken in a trial of the OX40 agonist ivuxolimab. The receptor set was obtained from an adult with an advanced solid tumor such as melanoma, head and neck, liver or kidney cancer.

V gene TRBV7-9 combines with J gene TRBJ2-7, with D hard to call. The CDR3 consists of 15 residues. Trimming took off 5 bases at V and 6 bases at J, with 20 bases between the two ends. CDR1 and CDR2 from the germline V gene are SEHNR and FQNEAQ (reference sequence). The CDR3 DNA reads TGTGCCAGCAGCCGGGCTAGAGCATCCCAAGCCGAGCAGTACTTC. Protein product: CASSRARASQAEQYF.

This sequence joins TRBV5-1 and TRBJ2-5, with D tentatively TRBD1 or TRBD2 (6 bases each). Germline values: CDR1 SGHRS, CDR2 YFSETQ. The CDR3 consists of 16 residues. Deletions cut 0 bases from V and 0 bases from J, with 12 bases between. The CDR3 nucleotides are TGCGCCAGCAGCTTGGCTCTAGGGGGGTACCAAGAGACCCAGTACTTC. This gives the protein CASSLALGGYQETQYF. Full variable domain (rest looked up from reference TRBV5-1 and TRBJ2-5): KAGVTQTPRYLIKTRGQQVTLSCSPISGHRSVSWYQQTPGQGLQFLFEYFSETQRNKGNFPGRFSGRQFSNSRSEMNVSTLELGDSALYLCASSLALGGYQETQYFGPGTRLLVL.

This clone came up once. The V gene is TRBV19, the J gene TRBJ2-3; no clear D gene. V lost 5 bases and J lost 0, with 6 bases in between. The CDR3 sequence is 13 residues long. The germline gives CDR1 LNHDA, CDR2 SQIVND (reference sequence). CDR3 nucleotide sequence: TGTGCCAGTAGTCTCTATAGCACAGATACGCAGTATTTT. Protein: CASSLYSTDTQYF.